The 21 T cell receptor beta chains below all came from one sample that was sequenced in a study of shared clonotypes between healthy human individuals. This table comes from immunoSEQ multiplex PCR, and its TCRdb copy is limited to in-frame clones, with some not included. The repertoire holds about 2.3 million clones, 85% to 95% seen once, with 0.39% in the top ten. The sample comprised naive CD4+ T cells from PBMCs. The subset here: CD45RA+ positively selected. The receptor set was obtained from a man aged 18 to 30 in good health. Some clones in this sample may be carry-over from other donors' samples.

J is TRBJ1-1 and V is TRBV18; weak D call: TRBD1 (6 bases). This CDR3 is built from 15 residues. Germline values: CDR1 KGHSH, CDR2 LQKENI. The V and J ends lost 6 bases and 5 bases respectively, with 19 bases between them. The CDR3 DNA sequence: TGTGCCAGCTCGGCCGGGGGGCAGGGAGGTACTGAAGCTTTCTTT. Its translation: CASSAGGQGGTEAFF.

With regard to this clone: Additional DNA sequences in this sample encode the identical CDR3. The rearrangement links TRBV5-1 to TRBJ2-7; D not resolved. This CDR3 is 13 amino acids long. Trimming pared 3 bases from V and 2 bases from J, leaving 9 bases between. CDR1 is SGHRS, CDR2 YFSETQ, per germline. CDR3 DNA: TGCGCCAGCAGCTCCGGGCCGACCTACGAGCAGTACTTC. Protein sequence: CASSSGPTYEQYF.

CDR3 residues: CATGSMGGGETQYF. CDR3 bases: TGTGCCACCGGATCGATGGGGGGCGGGGAGACCCAGTACTTC. The chain carries TRBV28 and TRBJ2-5; either TRBD1 or TRBD2 may fit D (6 bases each). The V end lost 10 bases, the J end lost 5 bases, and 20 bases lay between the germline ends. The CDR3 sequence is 14 residues long. Germline V gives CDR1 MDHEN, CDR2 SYDVKM. The whole variable domain, filled in from reference TRBV28 and TRBJ2-5, reads DVKVTQSSRYLVKRTGEKVFLECVQDMDHENMFWYRQDPGLGLRLIYFSYDVKMKEKGDIPEGYSVSREKKERFSLILESASTNQTSMYLCATGSMGGGETQYFGPGTRLLVL.

This rearrangement joins TRBV28 to TRBJ1-5; no definite D call. CDR1 is MDHEN and CDR2 is SYDVKM in the germline V gene. Trimming took 6 bases from V and 9 from J, leaving 12 bases between them. The CDR3 spans 12 residues. This CDR3 reads CASSSPGSPQHF. The CDR3 bases are TGTGCCAGCAGCTCACCCGGTTCGCCCCAGCATTTT. The variable domain in full, completed from reference TRBV28 and TRBJ1-5, reads DVKVTQSSRYLVKRTGEKVFLECVQDMDHENMFWYRQDPGLGLRLIYFSYDVKMKEKGDIPEGYSVSREKKERFSLILESASTNQTSMYLCASSSPGSPQHFGDGTRLSIL.

This chain joins TRBV28 and TRBJ1-1; perhaps TRBD1 as D (6 bases). Germline V lookup: CDR1 MDHEN, CDR2 SYDVKM. Trimming removed 3 bases from V and 5 bases from J, with 13 bases in between. The CDR3 totals 14 residues. The CDR3 coding sequence is TGTGCCAGCAGTTTTCGGCAGGGGAGAACTGAAGCTTTCTTT. Amino acids: CASSFRQGRTEAFF.

V gene TRBV10-2 combines with J gene TRBJ1-2; TRBD1 is a possible D gene (5 bases). V shed 6 bases and J shed 4 bases, with 15 bases lying between them. CDR1 and CDR2 (germline): WSHSY, SAAADI. The CDR3 is made up of 14 amino acids. DNA for the CDR3: TGCGCCAGCAGGCCCGGGGGGTCCCTCTATGGCTACACCTTC. Translated, it gives CASRPGGSLYGYTF.

In the case of this clone: The same CDR3 is also encoded by other DNA sequences in this sample. This sequence joins TRBV5-1 and TRBJ2-3, with D hard to call. Germline CDR1 reads SGHRS; CDR2 reads YFSETQ. The CDR3 consists of 14 residues. Deletions cut 0 bases from V and 2 bases from J, with 7 bases between. The CDR3 coding sequence is TGCGCCAGCAGCTTGGCTGGAACCACAGATACGCAGTATTTT. This encodes CASSLAGTTDTQYF.

The J gene is TRBJ2-3, the V gene TRBV5-1; TRBD2 aligns across 9 bases. CDR1 and CDR2 from the germline V gene are SGHRS and YFSETQ. CDR3 length: 15 residues. J lost 4 bases, V lost 1 base, and 4 bases had no gene match. The DNA of the CDR3 is TGCGCCAGCAGCTTGAGTGCGGGAGGGGCAGATACGCAGTATTTT. Residues: CASSLSAGGADTQYF. The complete variable domain, with remaining parts taken from reference TRBV5-1 and TRBJ2-3, reads KAGVTQTPRYLIKTRGQQVTLSCSPISGHRSVSWYQQTPGQGLQFLFEYFSETQRNKGNFPGRFSGRQFSNSRSEMNVSTLELGDSALYLCASSLSAGGADTQYFGPGTRLTVL.

The chain combines TRBV5-6 with TRBJ2-7; 12 bases match TRBD2. The CDR3 runs 17 residues. The germline V gene has CDR1 SGHDT and CDR2 YYEEEE. V was clipped by 5 bases and J by 2 bases; unmatched bases: 11. Here the CDR3 reads CASRQGLAGRGAYEQYF. For the CDR3, the DNA is TGTGCCAGCAGGCAAGGACTAGCGGGAAGGGGTGCCTACGAGCAGTACTTC.

V usage is TRBV14 and J usage is TRBJ2-3; TRBD2 matches 13 bases. V lost 5 bases to trimming and J lost 4 bases; unmatched junction nucleotides: 9. The germline CDR1 and CDR2 sequences are SGHDN and FVKESK. This CDR3 spans 17 amino acids. The CDR3 coding sequence is TGTGCCAGCAGCGGGGGACTAGCGGGAATTTGGGCAGATACGCAGTATTTT. Translation: CASSGGLAGIWADTQYF.

CDR3 region: CSVGVGRETQYF. As DNA, the CDR3 is TGCAGCGTGGGGGTGGGGCGGGAGACCCAGTACTTC. The V and J genes are TRBV29-1 and TRBJ2-5; D may correspond to TRBD1 or TRBD2 (5 bases each). The germline V gene encodes CDR1 SQVTM and CDR2 ANQGSEA. Trimming took 6 bases from V and 5 from J, leaving 13 bases between them. This CDR3 contains 12 residues.

The rearrangement uses TRBV28 and TRBJ2-7; D gene ambiguous. The CDR3 loop spans 16 amino acids. Germline values: CDR1 MDHEN, CDR2 SYDVKM. Trimming removed 3 bases at V and 1 base at J, with 16 bases between. The CDR3 DNA follows: TGTGCCAGCAGTTTCCCTATTTCAACCCTTTCCTACGAGCAGTACTTC. The encoded protein is CASSFPISTLSYEQYF.

The chain joins TRBV7-3 to TRBJ1-1; tentative D call: TRBD1 (5 bases). This CDR3 has 14 residues. The ends were cut back, 2 bases at V and 1 base at J, with 8 bases in the middle. Germline lookup yields CDR1 SGHTA and CDR2 FQGTGA. The CDR3 loop is CASSLDRENTEAFF. In DNA form, the CDR3 reads TGTGCCAGCAGCTTAGACAGAGAGAACACTGAAGCTTTCTTT. The full variable domain, its missing parts supplied by reference TRBV7-3 and TRBJ1-1, is GAGVSQTPSNKVTEKGKYVELRCDPISGHTALYWYRQSLGQGPEFLIYFQGTGAADDSGLPNDRFFAVRPEGSVSTLKIQRTERGDSAVYLCASSLDRENTEAFFGQGTRLTVV.

The V and J genes are TRBV23-1 and TRBJ2-3; 7 nucleotides line up with TRBD2. TRBV23-1 is reported as an ORF; its role is uncertain. With 0 bases clipped from V and 3 bases from J, the junction kept 6 bases outside the gene matches. CDR3 length: 16 amino acids. CDR3 loop: CASSQSGEGRTDTQYF. Written as DNA, the CDR3 is TGCGCCAGCAGTCAATCGGGGGAGGGCCGAACAGATACGCAGTATTTT.

This chain links TRBV7-9 with TRBJ2-2, with D possibly TRBD1 on 6 matching bases. Germline-derived CDR1 and CDR2 are SEHNR and FQNEAQ (reference sequence). CDR3 length: 15 residues. V was cut by 2 bases and J by 4 bases, with 11 bases left in between. The CDR3 nucleotides read TGTGCCAGCAGCTTATTAGGGGGAGTCACCGGGGAGCTGTTTTTT. Amino acids: CASSLLGGVTGELFF.

The gene calls are TRBV5-1 and TRBJ2-5; D is ambiguous. CDR1 and CDR2 (germline): SGHRS, YFSETQ. Between the trimmed V and J ends, which lost 3 bases and 5 bases, there was a span of 14 bases. This CDR3 is built from 14 residues. The DNA of the CDR3 is TGCGCCAGCAGCTCGGAAGTGCGGACGGAGACCCAGTACTTC. Its protein is CASSSEVRTETQYF.

The CDR3 nucleotides are TGTGCCAGCAGCGCCTCGACAGGACCGAACACTGAAGCTTTCTTT. This sequence encodes CASSASTGPNTEAFF. The chain uses TRBV9 and TRBJ1-1; possibly TRBD1 for D (6 bases). Germline V gene sequence: CDR1 SGDLS, CDR2 YYNGEE. The CDR3 has 15 residues. V was trimmed by 3 bases and J by 1 base, leaving 13 bases between them.

This sequence joins TRBV19 and TRBJ1-2; possibly TRBD1 for D (6 bases). The germline V gene has CDR1 LNHDA and CDR2 SQIVND (reference sequence). This CDR3 region has 14 residues. The V and J ends lost 6 bases and 5 bases respectively, with 16 bases between them. The CDR3 sequence is CASRVAGAIYGYTF. The CDR3 DNA is TGTGCCAGTAGGGTCGCAGGGGCCATTTATGGCTACACCTTC.

The CDR3 is CSVEAGGVGQPQHF. The CDR3 DNA follows: TGCAGCGTTGAGGCGGGGGGCGTTGGTCAGCCCCAGCATTTT. V and J are TRBV29-1 and TRBJ1-5; D is possibly TRBD1 (6 bases). The CDR3 is 14 amino acids. The V end was cut by 3 bases, the J end by 6 bases, with 15 bases between. Germline loops: CDR1 SQVTM, CDR2 ANQGSEA.

The genes are TRBV7-2 and TRBJ2-7; TRBD2 matches at 9 bases. J was trimmed by 6 bases and V by 3 bases; bases with no gene match: 3. The CDR3 is 13 residues long. From germline, CDR1 is SGHTA and CDR2 FQGNSA. CDR3 sequence (DNA): TGTGCCAGCAGCTTCGGCGGGAGGGTCGAGCAGTACTTC. Translation: CASSFGGRVEQYF.

The rearrangement uses TRBV7-3 and TRBJ2-3; 11 bases agree with TRBD2. CDR3 length: 17 amino acids. J lost 2 bases, V lost 4 bases, and 8 bases had no gene match. CDR1 and CDR2 (germline): SGHTA, FQGTGA. CDR3 nucleotide sequence: TGTGCCAGCAGCTCACGAGGGACTAGCGGTCCCACAGATACGCAGTATTTT. Encoded protein: CASSSRGTSGPTDTQYF.